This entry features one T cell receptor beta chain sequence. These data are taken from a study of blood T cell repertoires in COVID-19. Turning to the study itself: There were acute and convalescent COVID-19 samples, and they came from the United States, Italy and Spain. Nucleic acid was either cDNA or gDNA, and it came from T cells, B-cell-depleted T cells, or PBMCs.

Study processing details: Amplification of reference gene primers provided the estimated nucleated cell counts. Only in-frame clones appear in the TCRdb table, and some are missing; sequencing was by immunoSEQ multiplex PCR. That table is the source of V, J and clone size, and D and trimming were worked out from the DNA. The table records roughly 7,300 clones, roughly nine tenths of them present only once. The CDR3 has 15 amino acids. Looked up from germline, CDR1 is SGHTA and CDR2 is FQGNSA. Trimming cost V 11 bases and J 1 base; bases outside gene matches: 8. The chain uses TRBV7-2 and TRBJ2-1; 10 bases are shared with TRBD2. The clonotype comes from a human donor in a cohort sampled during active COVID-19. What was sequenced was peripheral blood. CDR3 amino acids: CAEGLAGGSYNEQFF. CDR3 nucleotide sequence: TGTGCCGAGGGATTAGCGGGGGGATCCTACAATGAGCAGTTCTTC.